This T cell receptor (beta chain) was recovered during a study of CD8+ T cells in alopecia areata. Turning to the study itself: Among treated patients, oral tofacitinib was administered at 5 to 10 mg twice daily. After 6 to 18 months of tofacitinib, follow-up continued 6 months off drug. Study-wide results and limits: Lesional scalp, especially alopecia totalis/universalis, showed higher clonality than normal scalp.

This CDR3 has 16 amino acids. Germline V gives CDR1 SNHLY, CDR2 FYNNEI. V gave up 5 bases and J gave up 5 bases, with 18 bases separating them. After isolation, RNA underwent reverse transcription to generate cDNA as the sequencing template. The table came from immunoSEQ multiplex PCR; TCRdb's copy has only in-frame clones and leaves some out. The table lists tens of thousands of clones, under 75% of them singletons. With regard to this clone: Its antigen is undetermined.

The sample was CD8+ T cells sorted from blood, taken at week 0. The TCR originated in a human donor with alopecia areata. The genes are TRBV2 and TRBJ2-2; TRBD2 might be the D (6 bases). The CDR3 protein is CASSSGELGWTGELFF. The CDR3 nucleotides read TGTGCCAGCAGTTCGGGAGAACTAGGTTGGACCGGGGAGCTGTTTTTT.